This T cell receptor (beta chain) was sequenced for a study of shared clonotypes between healthy human individuals. Assay: immunoSEQ multiplex PCR; the TCRdb copy retains only in-frame clones and omits some. The sample records 950,000 to 1,200,000 clones, roughly 80% being singletons. J gave up 5 bases and V 4 bases, and 11 bases lay outside the gene matches. The CDR3 totals 16 residues. The germline CDR1 and CDR2 sequences are MDHEN and SYDVKM. The sequencing sample was made of memory CD4+ T cells from PBMCs. Indicated subset: CD45RA-negative fraction. This chain connects TRBV28 to TRBJ2-5; 9 bases match TRBD2. This receptor was obtained from a man aged 18 to 30 in good health. Some clones in this sample may be carry-over from other donors' samples. The DNA for the CDR3 is TGTGCCAGCAGTTCCCTTAGCGGGAGCGCGGGGGAGACCCAGTACTTC. This translates into CASSSLSGSAGETQYF.